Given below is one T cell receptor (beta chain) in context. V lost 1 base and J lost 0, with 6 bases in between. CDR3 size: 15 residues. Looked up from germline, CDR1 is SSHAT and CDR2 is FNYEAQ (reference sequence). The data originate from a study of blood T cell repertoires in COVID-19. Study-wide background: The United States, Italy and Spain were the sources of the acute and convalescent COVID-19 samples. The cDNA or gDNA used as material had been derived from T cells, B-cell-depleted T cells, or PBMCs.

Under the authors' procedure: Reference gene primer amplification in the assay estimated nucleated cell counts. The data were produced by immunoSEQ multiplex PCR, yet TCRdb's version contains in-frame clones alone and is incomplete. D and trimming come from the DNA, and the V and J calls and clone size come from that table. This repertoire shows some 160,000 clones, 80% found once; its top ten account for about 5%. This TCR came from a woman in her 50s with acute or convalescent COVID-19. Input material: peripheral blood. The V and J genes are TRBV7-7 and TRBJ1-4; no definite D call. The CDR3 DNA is TGTGCCAGCAGCTTAGGGGCTACAACTAATGAAAAACTGTTTTTT. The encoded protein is CASSLGATTNEKLFF.